The 3 T cell receptor beta chains in this list originate from one sample, sequenced in a study of shared clonotypes between healthy human individuals. The naive CD8 subset, CD45RO-negative cells positively selected for CCR7, excluded terminally differentiated effector memory CD45RA+ cells. Profiled with immunoSEQ multiplex PCR; TCRdb holds only in-frame clones, not every one. The sample consists of fewer than 1 million clones, 95% to 97% of them appearing once. The sample was naive CD8+ T cells sorted from blood. These receptors were obtained from a man aged 30-40 years in good health.

V usage is TRBV14 and J usage is TRBJ2-7; possibly TRBD1 for D (5 bases). Trimming pared 0 bases from V and 4 bases from J, leaving 10 bases between. Germline-derived CDR1 and CDR2 are SGHDN and FVKESK. The length of the CDR3 is 14 residues. The CDR3 is CASSQDGHLYEQYF. CDR3 bases: TGTGCCAGCAGCCAAGATGGACACCTATACGAGCAGTACTTC.

The V call is TRBV7-3, the J call TRBJ2-1; 13 nucleotides agree with TRBD2. Germline V gene sequence: CDR1 SGHTA, CDR2 FQGTGA. After removal of 5 bases from V and 8 bases from J, the junction contained 9 bases not matched to a gene. The CDR3 extends over 16 amino acids. CDR3: CASSTSGLAGADEQFF. The CDR3 nucleotides read TGTGCCAGCAGCACCTCAGGACTAGCGGGAGCGGATGAGCAGTTCTTC.

V gene TRBV11-2 combines with J gene TRBJ2-7, with 7 bases fitting TRBD1. J gave up 1 base and V 4 bases, and 1 base lay outside the gene matches. CDR1 is SGHAT, CDR2 FQNNGV, per germline. The CDR3 runs to 13 residues. The CDR3 nucleotides read TGTGCCAGCAGCTCGACAGGGTCCTACGAGCAGTACTTC. Translation: CASSSTGSYEQYF.